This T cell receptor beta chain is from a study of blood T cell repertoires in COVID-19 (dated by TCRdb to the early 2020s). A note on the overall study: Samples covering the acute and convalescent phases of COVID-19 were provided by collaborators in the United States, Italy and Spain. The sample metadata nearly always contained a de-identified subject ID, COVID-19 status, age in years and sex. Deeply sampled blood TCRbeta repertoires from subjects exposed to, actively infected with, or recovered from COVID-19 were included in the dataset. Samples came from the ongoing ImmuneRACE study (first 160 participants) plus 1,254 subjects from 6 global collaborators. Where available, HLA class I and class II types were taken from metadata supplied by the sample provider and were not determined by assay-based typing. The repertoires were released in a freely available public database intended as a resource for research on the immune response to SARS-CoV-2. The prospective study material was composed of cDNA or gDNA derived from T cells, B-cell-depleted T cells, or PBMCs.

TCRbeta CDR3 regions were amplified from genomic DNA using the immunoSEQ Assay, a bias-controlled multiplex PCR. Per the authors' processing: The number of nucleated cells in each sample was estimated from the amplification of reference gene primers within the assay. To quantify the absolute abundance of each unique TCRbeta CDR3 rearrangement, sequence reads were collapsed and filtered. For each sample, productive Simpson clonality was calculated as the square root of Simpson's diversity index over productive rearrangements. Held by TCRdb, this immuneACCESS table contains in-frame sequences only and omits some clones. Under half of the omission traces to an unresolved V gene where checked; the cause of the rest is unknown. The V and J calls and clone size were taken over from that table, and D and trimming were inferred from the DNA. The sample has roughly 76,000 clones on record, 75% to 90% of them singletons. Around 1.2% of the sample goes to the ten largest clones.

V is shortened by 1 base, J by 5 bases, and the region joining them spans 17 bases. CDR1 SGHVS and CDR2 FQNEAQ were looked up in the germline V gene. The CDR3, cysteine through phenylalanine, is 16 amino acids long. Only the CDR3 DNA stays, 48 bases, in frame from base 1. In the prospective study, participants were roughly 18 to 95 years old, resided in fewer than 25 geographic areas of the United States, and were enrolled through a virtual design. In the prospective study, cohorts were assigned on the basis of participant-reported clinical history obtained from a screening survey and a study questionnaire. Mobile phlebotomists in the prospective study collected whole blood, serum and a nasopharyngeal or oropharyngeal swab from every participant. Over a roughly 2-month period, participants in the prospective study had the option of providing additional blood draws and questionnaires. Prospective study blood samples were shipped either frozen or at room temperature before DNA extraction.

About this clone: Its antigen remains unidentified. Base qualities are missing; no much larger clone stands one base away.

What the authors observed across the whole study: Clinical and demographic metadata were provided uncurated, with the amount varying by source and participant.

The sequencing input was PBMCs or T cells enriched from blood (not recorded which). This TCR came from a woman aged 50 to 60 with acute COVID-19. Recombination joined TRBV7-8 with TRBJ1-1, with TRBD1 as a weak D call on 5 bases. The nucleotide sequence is TGTGCCAGCAGCTTAGGGTCCCCAGGGCCAAGGACTGAAGCTTTCTTT. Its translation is CASSLGSPGPRTEAFF.